The T cell receptor (beta chain) under discussion was sequenced for a study of OX40 agonist ivuxolimab in advanced cancers. Broadly, across the study: Ivuxolimab was an agonistic, fully human IgG2 monoclonal antibody directed against OX40 (CD134), a costimulatory receptor. Intravenous ivuxolimab was administered to patients every 2 weeks at six dose levels: 0.01, 0.1, 0.3, 1.5, 3 and 10 mg/kg. Of the roughly 50 dose-escalation patients, hepatocellular carcinoma was present in 19, melanoma in some 15, renal cell carcinoma in 9 and head and neck cancer in 9. The paper reports the monotherapy dose-escalation portion (N of about 50 patients) of the phase I ivuxolimab trial. Prior anti-PD-1, anti-PD-L1 or anti-CTLA-4 therapy was permitted, and approximately 42% of dose-escalation patients had received checkpoint inhibitors. Peripheral TCRbeta sequencing aimed to test whether ivuxolimab altered TCR sequence diversity and caused clonal T-cell expansion. Partial responses occurred in three dose-escalation patients: two with cutaneous melanoma and one with hepatocellular carcinoma. In the dose-escalation cohort, 70% to 85% of patients were male, and the mean age was approximately 60 years with a range of 23 to 79.

Patients with autoimmune disease history or receiving systemic immunosuppression were excluded from the trial. In every dose cohort, peripheral blood was drawn for TCR sequencing at baseline, cycle 4 day 1, and cycle 7 day 1. Samples came from an open-label, multicenter, first-in-human phase I dose-escalation trial of ivuxolimab. Adults with locally advanced or metastatic head and neck squamous cell, hepatocellular, melanoma or renal cell carcinoma were enrolled in the trial. CD4+ and CD8+ T cells were sorted separately from peripheral blood before TCR sequencing. From its cysteine to its phenylalanine, the CDR3 spans 12 amino acids. Only CDR3 DNA is held: 36 bases, read in frame from base 1. Germline trimming amounts to 4 bases on V and 6 bases on J, with 1 as the count of junction bases outside the gene matches. The germline V gene yields LGHNT for CDR1 and FRNRAP for CDR2. Broader findings and caveats from the paper: In the 0.1-3.0 mg/kg groups, partial responders were among the patients with the lowest normalized peripheral clonal expansion, particularly in CD8+ T cells. Low levels of normalized T-cell clonal expansion were also seen in some nonresponding patients. The antigen specificity of the peripheral T cells that underwent clonal expansion was not determined. At doses from 0.1 to 3.0 mg/kg, clonal expansion was seen in both CD4+ and CD8+ blood T cells between baseline and week 6. After ivuxolimab, CD8+ T cells had more expanded clones than CD4+ T cells on average.

For this clone: Its antigen is currently not known. No base quality values were provided; no much bigger clone lies one nucleotide off.

Genomic DNA was isolated from the sorted cells so that the TCRbeta CDR3 region could be sequenced. The immunoSEQ Assay was used to sequence the TCRbeta CDR3 regions. Held by TCRdb, this immuneACCESS table contains in-frame sequences only and omits some clones. Under half of the omission traces to an unresolved V gene where checked; the cause of the rest is unknown. Recorded for this sample are over 20,000 clones; 76% of them occurred a single time. Clones ranked in the top ten supply about a tenth of the sample. The receptor was isolated from an adult with an advanced solid tumor such as melanoma, head and neck, liver or kidney cancer. The rearranged chain carries TRBV12-5 and TRBJ1-1, and 8 bases in between align with TRBD1. This specimen consisted of CD4+ or CD8+ T cells sorted from blood, obtained in a trial of the OX40 agonist ivuxolimab. This receptor carries the CDR3 CASGSGQAEAFF. The bases are TGTGCTAGTGGTTCGGGACAGGCTGAAGCTTTCTTT.